This TCR beta chain was sequenced during a study of monozygotic twins with inflammatory bowel disease. TCRdb re-called the 5' RACE reads; one entry per CDR3 protein, DNA not given. The sample shows fewer than 550,000 distinct CDR3 sequences, and approximately 2.3% sits with its ten largest clones. The receptor comes from a human donor with ulcerative colitis or Crohn's disease, or a healthy co-twin of an affected twin (not recorded which). The sample comprised blood.

The CDR3: CASSLVGSGRWHEQFF. The V and J genes are TRBV5-1 and TRBJ2-1; the TCRdb D gene call, TRBD2, has no DNA to confirm it. Germline values: CDR1 SGHRS, CDR2 YFSETQ. CDR3 length: 16 amino acids.